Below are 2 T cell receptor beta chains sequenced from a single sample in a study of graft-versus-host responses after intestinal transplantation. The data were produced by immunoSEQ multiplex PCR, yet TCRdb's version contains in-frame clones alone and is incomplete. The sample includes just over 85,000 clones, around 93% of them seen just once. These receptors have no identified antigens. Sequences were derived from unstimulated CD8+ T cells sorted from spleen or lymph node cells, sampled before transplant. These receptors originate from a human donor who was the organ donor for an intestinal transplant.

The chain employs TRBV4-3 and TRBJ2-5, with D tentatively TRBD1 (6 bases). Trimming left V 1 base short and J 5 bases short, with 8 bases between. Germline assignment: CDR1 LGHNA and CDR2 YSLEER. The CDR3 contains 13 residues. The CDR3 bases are TGCGCCAGCAGCCAAGGCAGGGGTGAGACCCAGTACTTC. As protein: CASSQGRGETQYF.

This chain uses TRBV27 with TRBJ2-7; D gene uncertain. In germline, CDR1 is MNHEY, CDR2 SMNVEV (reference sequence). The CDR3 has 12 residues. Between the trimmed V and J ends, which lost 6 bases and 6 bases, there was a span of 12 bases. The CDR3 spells CASSSLSLEQYF. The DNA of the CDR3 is TGTGCCAGCAGCTCCCTCTCTCTCGAGCAGTACTTC.